Presented here are 29 T cell receptor beta chains from one specimen sequenced in a study of yellow fever vaccine responses in identical twins. One entry per CDR3 protein results from TCRdb running MiXCR on the RT-PCR reads. In the table there are under 20,000 distinct CDR3 sequences, approximately 71% of which are singletons. The sample in question was T cells from blood (PBMCs), unsorted or a sorted subset (not recorded which), obtained before or after yellow fever vaccination (not recorded which). All receptors derive from a woman aged 18-29 years who received the yellow fever vaccine.

CDR3 sequence (DNA): TGCGCCAGCAGCTTGGGGACTAGACGGGACAATGAGCAGTTCTTC. Translated: CASSLGTRRDNEQFF. This rearrangement joins TRBV5-1 to TRBJ2-1, with 7 bases fitting TRBD2. Trimming cost V 0 bases and J 5 bases; bases outside gene matches: 5. Germline-derived CDR1 and CDR2 are SGHRS and YFSETQ. The length of the CDR3 is 15 residues.

The rearrangement joins TRBV3-1 to TRBJ2-2; 7 bases line up with TRBD2. This CDR3 has 16 residues. J lost 0 bases, V lost 6 bases, and 7 bases had no gene match. The germline V gene has CDR1 LGHDT and CDR2 YNNKEL (reference sequence). The CDR3 sequence: CASRQTGTTNTGELFF. CDR3 sequence (DNA): TGTGCCAGCAGGCAAACCGGGACTACGAACACCGGGGAGCTGTTTTTT.

The chain combines TRBV18 with TRBJ2-7; D call uncertain. Germline CDR1 KGHSH, CDR2 LQKENI. Trimming left V 5 bases short and J 2 bases short, with 10 bases between. This CDR3 is built from 13 residues. As DNA, the CDR3 is TGTGCCAGCTCAGAGAGTGTTGCCTACGAGCAGTACGTC. Protein product: CASSESVAYEQYV.

This chain uses TRBV7-1 with TRBJ1-2, with D unclear. TRBV7-1 is sorted into the ORF group, with uncertain function. This CDR3 contains 13 residues. V lost 4 bases, J lost 0 bases, and 6 bases lay in between. The CDR3 protein is CASSYSSNYGYTF. The CDR3 nucleotides read TGTGCCAGCAGCTACAGCTCTAACTATGGCTACACCTTC.

This clonotype was detected once. The genes are TRBV12-3 or TRBV12-4 and TRBJ2-3; D call uncertain. The CDR3 runs 14 residues. V was clipped by 7 bases and J by 4 bases, with 15 bases between them. The CDR3 protein is CASTSLERADTQYF. CDR3 in DNA: TGTGCCAGCACGAGCCTCGAACGCGCAGATACGCAGTATTTT.

The chain employs TRBV11-1 and TRBJ2-3; 7 bases line up with TRBD2. The CDR3 length is 15 residues. CDR1 is SGHAT, CDR2 FQDESV, per germline (reference sequence). Unmatched junction bases numbered 6, after V lost 5 bases and J lost 1 base. In DNA form, the CDR3 reads TGTGCCAGCAGCCTCCGACTAGCCGGCACAGATACGCAGTATTTT. Amino acid sequence: CASSLRLAGTDTQYF.

This clonotype was recorded a few times. J is TRBJ1-5 and V is TRBV20-1; the match to TRBD1 covers 9 bases. CDR3 size: 16 residues. Germline assignment: CDR1 DFQATT and CDR2 SNEGSKA (reference sequence). J lost 0 bases, V lost 4 bases, and 7 bases had no gene match. CDR3 in DNA: TGCAGTGCTATAGAGGGGACAGGGCGTAGCAATCAGCCCCAGCATTTT. Residues: CSAIEGTGRSNQPQHF.

This clonotype appeared a single time. The chain employs TRBV15 and TRBJ2-1; 9 positions agree with TRBD2. Per germline, CDR1 LNHNV and CDR2 YYDKDF (reference sequence). CDR3 length equals 16 residues. The junction had 9 bases not matched to a gene; V was cut back by 5 bases and J by 4 bases. CDR3 in amino acids: CATSGSSGDTYNEQFF. The DNA of the CDR3 is TGTGCCACCAGCGGATCTAGCGGGGATACATACAATGAGCAGTTCTTC.

The V and J genes are TRBV4-1 and TRBJ1-2; D ambiguous. Trimming left V 5 bases short and J 8 bases short, with 15 bases between. This CDR3 has 13 residues. The V gene's germline CDR1 is MGHRA and CDR2 YSYEKL. The CDR3 nucleotides read TGCGCCAGCAGCAGTTGGAGGGAGAAGGGCTACACCTTC. Protein product: CASSSWREKGYTF.

J is TRBJ1-6 and V is TRBV27; TRBD1 is a possible D gene (5 bases). V lost 6 bases, J lost 5 bases, and 17 bases lay in between. The germline V gene has CDR1 MNHEY and CDR2 SMNVEV (reference sequence). The CDR3 sequence is 16 residues long. CDR3 sequence (DNA): TGTGCCAGCAGGGCCGACAGCGGGTGGAATAATTCACCCCTCCACTTT. It translates to CASRADSGWNNSPLHF.

This chain joins TRBV10-1 and TRBJ1-2; 7 bases are shared with TRBD1. Germline lookup yields CDR1 WNHNN and CDR2 SYGVQD (reference sequence). This CDR3 comprises 13 residues. The J segment lost 8 bases and the V segment lost 2 bases, leaving 5 bases of the junction unmatched. The CDR3 loop reads CASSERQGEGYTF. CDR3 bases: TGCGCCAGCAGTGAGAGGCAGGGGGAAGGCTACACCTTC.

The chain is built from TRBV3-1 and TRBJ1-2; 7 bases align to TRBD1. Losses at the gene ends were 4 bases for V and 4 bases for J; bases not matched to a gene: 9. The CDR3 contains 15 residues. Germline-derived CDR1 and CDR2 are LGHDT and YNNKEL (reference sequence). CDR3 sequence reads: CASSRDGTDFYGYTF. The CDR3 DNA reads as TGTGCCAGCAGCCGAGACGGGACAGACTTCTATGGCTACACCTTC.

This clonotype was observed a handful of times. The J gene is TRBJ2-1, the V gene TRBV18; 11 nucleotides line up with TRBD2. V trimming: 2 bases; J trimming: 9 bases; junction bases outside the gene matches: 3. The CDR3 covers 14 residues. The germline V gene has CDR1 KGHSH and CDR2 LQKENI. CDR3 in amino acids: CASSPATSGSEQFF. In nucleotides, the CDR3 is TGTGCCAGCTCACCAGCCACTAGCGGGAGTGAGCAGTTCTTC.

This chain connects TRBV10-3 to TRBJ1-2, with 7 positions matching TRBD1. V shed 2 bases and J 3 bases; nucleotides not matched to a gene: 3. The CDR3 runs to 14 residues. Germline V gives CDR1 ENHRY, CDR2 SYGVKD. For the CDR3, the DNA is TGTGCCATCAGTGAGACGACAGGGTACTATGGCTACACCTTC. It codes for CAISETTGYYGYTF.

The chain has TRBV12-3 or TRBV12-4 and TRBJ1-2; TRBD1 is a possible D gene (5 bases). The CDR3 is 13 amino acids. The V end lost 6 bases, the J end lost 2 bases, and 10 bases lay between the germline ends. The CDR3 nucleotides are TGTGCCAGCAGAAGGGGAAGAAACTATGGCTACACCTTC. Translation gives CASRRGRNYGYTF.

The chain couples TRBV4-1 to TRBJ1-1, with a tentative D call TRBD1 (5 bases). V was shortened by 1 base and J by 6 bases, with 15 bases between the two germline ends. The CDR3 extends over 15 amino acids. CDR1 is MGHRA and CDR2 is YSYEKL in the germline V gene. CDR3 nucleotide sequence: TGCGCCAGCAGCCAAGGGGTAGGGGTAGGCGCTGAAGCTTTCTTT. It encodes CASSQGVGVGAEAFF.

The table lists this clonotype with a count of one. This chain links TRBV7-2 with TRBJ1-3, with a tentative D call TRBD1 (5 bases). Trimming pared 1 base from V and 7 bases from J, leaving 8 bases between. Germline CDR1 SGHTA, CDR2 FQGNSA. The CDR3 contains 13 residues. The CDR3: CASSLVGTNTIYF. The CDR3 DNA reads TGTGCCAGCAGCTTAGTGGGGACCAACACCATATATTTT.

V gene TRBV12-3 or TRBV12-4 combines with J gene TRBJ2-1, with 7 positions matching TRBD1. J gave up 6 bases and V 1 base, and 6 bases lay outside the gene matches. The CDR3 contains 15 residues. CDR3 in amino acids: CASSLGDRFGNEQFF. DNA of the CDR3: TGTGCCAGCAGTTTAGGGGACAGATTCGGCAATGAGCAGTTCTTC.

In this sample, this clonotype turned up a few times. The chain carries TRBV21-1 and TRBJ2-7; the D call of TRBD2 is as the table states it, not checked on the DNA. TRBV21-1 is annotated as a pseudogene. CDR3 size: 14 residues. The CDR3 sequence: CASTIPRDCVEQYF. DNA for the CDR3: TGTGCCAGCACAATTCCGAGGGACTGTGTGGAGCAGTACTTC.

In its sample, this clonotype was seen once. The chain is built from TRBV12-3 or TRBV12-4 and TRBJ1-4; D remains unclear. The CDR3 spans 13 residues. Trimming cost V 0 bases and J 8 bases, with 7 bases left between them. The CDR3 region is CASSLAMREKLFF. DNA of the CDR3: TGTGCCAGCAGTTTAGCCATGCGGGAAAAACTGTTTTTT.

This chain uses TRBV10-3 with TRBJ1-1; D is perhaps TRBD1 (6 bases). CDR3 length equals 13 residues. Trimming removed 10 bases from V and 1 base from J, with 13 bases in between. Per the germline V gene, CDR1 is ENHRY and CDR2 is SYGVKD. The CDR3 nucleotides are TGTGCCACCCAGGACAGCGAGAACACTGAAGCTTTCTTT. Translating it yields CATQDSENTEAFF.

The chain has TRBV10-3 and TRBJ1-1; 8 positions agree with TRBD1. The CDR3 runs to 18 residues. Germline CDR1 reads ENHRY; CDR2 reads SYGVKD. V lost 6 bases, J lost 1 base, and 16 bases stayed unmatched. The CDR3 DNA reads TGTGCCATCAGATTGACAGGGGCTCAGGGGAATGGGAACACTGAAGCTTTCTTT. Its translation is CAIRLTGAQGNGNTEAFF.

J is TRBJ2-3 and V is TRBV24-1, with D maybe TRBD2 (5 bases). CDR3 size: 13 residues. V was clipped by 4 bases and J by 11 bases, with 15 bases between them. Germline-derived CDR1 and CDR2 are KGHDR and SFDVKD. CDR3 nucleotide sequence: TGTGCCACCAGTGACCCGGCGGTTGGAGGGCAGTATTTT. Translation gives CATSDPAVGGQYF.

The J gene is TRBJ2-7, the V gene TRBV18, with D tentatively TRBD2 (6 bases). The CDR3 extends over 13 amino acids. V was clipped by 3 bases and J by 9 bases, with 15 bases between them. Germline CDR1 is KGHSH and CDR2 is LQKENI. CDR3 sequence reads: CASSPSGEVRQYF. CDR3 in DNA: TGTGCCAGCTCACCTTCGGGAGAGGTTCGGCAGTACTTC. Together with reference TRBV18 and TRBJ2-7, the CDR3 gives the full variable domain: NAGVMQNPRHLVRRRGQEARLRCSPMKGHSHVYWYRQLPEEGLKFMVYLQKENIIDESGMPKERFSAEFPKEGPSILRIQQVVRGDSAAYFCASSPSGEVRQYFGPGTRLTVT.

This clonotype was counted a few times. The genes are TRBV5-1 and TRBJ1-2; D not certain. V was pared by 4 bases and J by 4 bases, with 14 bases between. CDR3 length: 14 residues. CDR1 and CDR2 (germline): SGHRS, YFSETQ. The CDR3, as DNA: TGCGCCAGCAGCAGTGCGGCAGCGAGCTATGGCTACACCTTC. It encodes CASSSAAASYGYTF. The full variable domain, in which reference TRBV5-1 and TRBJ1-2 provide the parts outside the CDR3, is KAGVTQTPRYLIKTRGQQVTLSCSPISGHRSVSWYQQTPGQGLQFLFEYFSETQRNKGNFPGRFSGRQFSNSRSEMNVSTLELGDSALYLCASSSAAASYGYTFGSGTRLTVV.

This clonotype has a handful of counts. This chain links TRBV7-9 with TRBJ2-1; TRBD1 matches at 7 bases. This CDR3 has 15 amino acids. The V gene's germline CDR1 is SEHNR and CDR2 FQNEAQ (reference sequence). Unmatched junction bases numbered 9, after V lost 3 bases and J lost 7 bases. CDR3 amino acids: CASSLVQGNNNEQFF. The CDR3 DNA follows: TGTGCCAGCAGCTTGGTACAGGGGAATAATAATGAGCAGTTCTTC.

The rearrangement uses TRBV28 and TRBJ1-1, with no clear D. Germline CDR1 reads MDHEN; CDR2 reads SYDVKM. This CDR3 spans 14 amino acids. The V and J ends lost 6 bases and 0 bases respectively, with 11 bases between them. The CDR3 reads CASRNRGLNTEAFF. In nucleotides, the CDR3 is TGTGCCAGCAGGAACCGTGGACTGAACACTGAAGCTTTCTTT.

The genes are TRBV11-1 and TRBJ2-7; TRBD1 is a possible D gene (7 bases). In germline, CDR1 is SGHAT, CDR2 FQDESV (reference sequence). This CDR3 comprises 14 residues. V lost 5 bases to trimming and J lost 4 bases, with 15 bases between them. In nucleotides, the CDR3 is TGTGCCAGCAGCCCTCCAGGGGGGCAATACGAGCAGTACTTC. Translated, it gives CASSPPGGQYEQYF. The variable domain in full, completed from reference TRBV11-1 and TRBJ2-7, reads EAEVAQSPRYKITEKSQAVAFWCDPISGHATLYWYRQILGQGPELLVQFQDESVVDDSQLPKDRFSAERLKGVDSTLKIQPAELGDSAMYLCASSPPGGQYEQYFGPGTRLTVT.

V is TRBV3-1 and J is TRBJ2-2, with TRBD1 matching 7 bases. V dropped 8 bases and J dropped 2; count of bases not matched to a gene: 5. Germline values: CDR1 LGHDT, CDR2 YNNKEL (reference sequence). The CDR3 runs 14 residues. The CDR3 is CASHRTGNTGELFF. The CDR3 nucleotides read TGTGCCAGCCATAGGACAGGAAACACCGGGGAGCTGTTTTTT.